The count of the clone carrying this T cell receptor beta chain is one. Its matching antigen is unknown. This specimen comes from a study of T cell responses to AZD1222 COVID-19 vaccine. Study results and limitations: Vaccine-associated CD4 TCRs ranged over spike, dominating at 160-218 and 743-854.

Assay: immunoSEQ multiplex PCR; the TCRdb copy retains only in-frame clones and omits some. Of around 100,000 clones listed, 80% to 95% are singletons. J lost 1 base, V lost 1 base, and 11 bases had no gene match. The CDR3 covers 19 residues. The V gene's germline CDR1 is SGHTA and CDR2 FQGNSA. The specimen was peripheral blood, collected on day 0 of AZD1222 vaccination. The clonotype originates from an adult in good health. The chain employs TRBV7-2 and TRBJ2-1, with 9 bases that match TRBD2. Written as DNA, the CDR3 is TGTGCCAGCAGCTTAGTGGTCTTAGCGGGAGTGGGGTCCTACAATGAGCAGTTCTTC. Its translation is CASSLVVLAGVGSYNEQFF.